This TCR beta chain derives from a study of blood T cell repertoires in COVID-19. Study overall: Donors in the United States, Italy and Spain gave samples during acute or convalescent COVID-19. PBMCs, B-cell-depleted T cells, or T cells were the source of the cDNA or gDNA that made up the material.

In the study's own analysis: Amplification of reference gene primers provided the estimated nucleated cell counts. This table comes from immunoSEQ multiplex PCR, and its TCRdb copy is limited to in-frame clones, with some not included. V, J and clone size are those of that table, while D and trimming were read from the DNA. This sample has 120,000 or so clones, with roughly 85% found just once. Trimming removed 4 bases from V and 3 bases from J, with 14 bases in between. Germline loops: CDR1 SGHRS, CDR2 YFSETQ. The CDR3 extends over 15 amino acids. The chain recombines TRBV5-1 with TRBJ1-3; weak D call: TRBD1 (6 bases). This TCR was sampled from a woman older than 75 with acute or convalescent COVID-19. Sequencing was carried out using peripheral blood. CDR3 protein: CASSDAGALGNTIYF. DNA of the CDR3: TGCGCCAGCAGCGACGCAGGGGCGCTTGGAAACACCATATATTTT.